The sequence of this T cell receptor (beta chain) was determined in a study of T-cell reconstitution after alpha-beta-depleted transplantation in children. V was trimmed by 0 bases and J by 2 bases, leaving 10 bases between them. CDR1 and CDR2 from the germline V gene are DFQATT and SNEGSKA (reference sequence). The CDR3 loop spans 14 amino acids. Unique molecular identifiers were incorporated during preparation of the TCRbeta library. TCRdb passed the PCR reads through MiXCR, listing each CDR3 protein once. This table holds 450,000 to 600,000 distinct CDR3 sequences, around 19% found once. The specimen comprised PBMCs from the stem cell graft donor, sampled from the stem cell graft. The origin of this receptor is a human donor who donated a stem cell graft to a child with acute lymphoblastic leukemia. The chain couples TRBV20-1 to TRBJ1-2, with D unclear. CDR3: CSARDPWGNYGYTF. The CDR3 DNA follows: TGCAGTGCTAGAGATCCTTGGGGAAACTATGGCTACACCTTC.